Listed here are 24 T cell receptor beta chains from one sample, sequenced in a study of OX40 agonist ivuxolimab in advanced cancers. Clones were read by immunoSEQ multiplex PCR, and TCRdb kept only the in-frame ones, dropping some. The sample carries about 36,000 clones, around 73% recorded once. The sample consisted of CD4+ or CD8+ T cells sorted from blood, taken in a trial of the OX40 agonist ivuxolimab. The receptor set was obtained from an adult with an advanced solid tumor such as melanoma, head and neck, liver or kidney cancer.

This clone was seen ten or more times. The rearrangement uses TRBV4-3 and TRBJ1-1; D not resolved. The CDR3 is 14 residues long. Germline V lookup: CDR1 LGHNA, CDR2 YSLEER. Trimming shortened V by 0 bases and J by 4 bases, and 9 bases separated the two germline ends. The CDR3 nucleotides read TGCGCCAGCAGCCAAGATAGCTGGAGCACTGAAGCTTTCTTT. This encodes CASSQDSWSTEAFF.

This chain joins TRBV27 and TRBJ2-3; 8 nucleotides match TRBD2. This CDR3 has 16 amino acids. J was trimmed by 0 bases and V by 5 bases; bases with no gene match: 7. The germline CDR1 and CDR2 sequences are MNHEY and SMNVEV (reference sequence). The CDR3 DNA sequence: TGTGCCAGCAGTCCCTTAGCGGGATTTAGCACAGATACGCAGTATTTT. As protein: CASSPLAGFSTDTQYF.

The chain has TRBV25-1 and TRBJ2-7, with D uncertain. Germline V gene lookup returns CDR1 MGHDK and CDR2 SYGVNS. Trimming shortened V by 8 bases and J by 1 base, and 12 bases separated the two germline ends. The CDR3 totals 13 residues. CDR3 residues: CASVDGRSYEQYF. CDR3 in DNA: TGTGCCAGCGTGGACGGTCGATCCTACGAGCAGTACTTC.

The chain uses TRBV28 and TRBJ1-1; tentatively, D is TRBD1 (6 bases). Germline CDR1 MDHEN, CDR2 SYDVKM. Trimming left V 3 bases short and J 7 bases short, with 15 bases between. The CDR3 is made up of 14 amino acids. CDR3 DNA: TGTGCCAGCAGTTTCCCGCCTCAGGGGCTTGAAGCTTTCTTT. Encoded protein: CASSFPPQGLEAFF.

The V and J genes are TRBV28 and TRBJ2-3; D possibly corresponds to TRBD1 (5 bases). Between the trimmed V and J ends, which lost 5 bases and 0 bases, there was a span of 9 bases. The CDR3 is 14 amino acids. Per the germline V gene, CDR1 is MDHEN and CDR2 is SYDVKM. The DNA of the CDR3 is TGTGCCAGCAGTCTGACAGCTAGCACAGATACGCAGTATTTT. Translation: CASSLTASTDTQYF.

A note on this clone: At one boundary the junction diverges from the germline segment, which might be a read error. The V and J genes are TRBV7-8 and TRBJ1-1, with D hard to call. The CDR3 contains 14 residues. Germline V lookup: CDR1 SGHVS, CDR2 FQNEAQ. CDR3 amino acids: CASSVAALYTEAFF. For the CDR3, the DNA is TGTGCCAGCAGCGTAGCTGCTCTTTACACTGAAGCTTTCTTT. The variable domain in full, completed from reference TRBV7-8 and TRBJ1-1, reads GAGVSQSPRYKVAKRGQDVALRCDPISGHVSLFWYQQALGQGPEFLTYFQNEAQLDKSGLPSDRFFAERPEGSVSTLKIQRTQQEDSAVYLCASSVAALYTEAFFGQGTRLTVV.

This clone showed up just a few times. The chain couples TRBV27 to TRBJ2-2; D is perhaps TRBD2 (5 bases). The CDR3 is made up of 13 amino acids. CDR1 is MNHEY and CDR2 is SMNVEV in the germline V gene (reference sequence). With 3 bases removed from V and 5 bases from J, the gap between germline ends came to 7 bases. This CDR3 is CASSFGDTGELFF. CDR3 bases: TGTGCCAGCAGTTTCGGGGATACCGGGGAGCTGTTTTTT.

CDR3 residues: CASSLGSGNTIYF. CDR3 coding DNA: TGTGCCAGCAGCCTAGGCTCTGGAAACACCATATATTTT. This chain connects TRBV7-9 to TRBJ1-3; D unclear. The ends were cut back, 5 bases at V and 0 bases at J, with 5 bases in the middle. The germline V gene encodes CDR1 SEHNR and CDR2 FQNEAQ (reference sequence). This CDR3 comprises 13 residues.

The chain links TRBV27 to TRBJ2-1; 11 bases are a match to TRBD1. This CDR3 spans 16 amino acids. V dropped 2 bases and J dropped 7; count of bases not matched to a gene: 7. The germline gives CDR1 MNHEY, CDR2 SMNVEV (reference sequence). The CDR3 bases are TGTGCCAGCAGTTTAAGGGGACAGGGGGTTGGGAATGAGCAGTTCTTC. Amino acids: CASSLRGQGVGNEQFF.

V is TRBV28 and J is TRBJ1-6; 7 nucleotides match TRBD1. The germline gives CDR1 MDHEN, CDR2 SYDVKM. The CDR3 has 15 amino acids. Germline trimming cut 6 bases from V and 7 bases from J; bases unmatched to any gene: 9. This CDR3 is CASSLGQAGNSPLHF. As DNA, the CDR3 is TGTGCCAGCAGCCTTGGACAGGCGGGGAATTCACCCCTCCACTTT.

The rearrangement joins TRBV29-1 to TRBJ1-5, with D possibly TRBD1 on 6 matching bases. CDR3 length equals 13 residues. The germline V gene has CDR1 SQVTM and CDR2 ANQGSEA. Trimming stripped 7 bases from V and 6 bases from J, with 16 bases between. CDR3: CSARTGSGQPQHF. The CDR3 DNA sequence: TGCAGCGCCCGAACAGGGTCGGGTCAGCCCCAGCATTTT.

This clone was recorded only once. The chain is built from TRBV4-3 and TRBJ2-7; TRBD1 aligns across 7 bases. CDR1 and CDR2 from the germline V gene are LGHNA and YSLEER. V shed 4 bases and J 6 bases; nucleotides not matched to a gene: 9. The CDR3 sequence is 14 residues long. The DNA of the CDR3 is TGCGCCAGCAGCCGAGACAGGGTTTTTGGCGAGCAGTACTTC. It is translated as CASSRDRVFGEQYF.

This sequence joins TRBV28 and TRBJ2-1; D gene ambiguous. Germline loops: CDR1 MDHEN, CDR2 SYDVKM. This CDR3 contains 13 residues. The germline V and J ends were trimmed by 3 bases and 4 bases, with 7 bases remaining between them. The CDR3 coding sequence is TGTGCCAGCAGTTTGACGGATTACAATGAGCAGTTCTTC. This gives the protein CASSLTDYNEQFF.

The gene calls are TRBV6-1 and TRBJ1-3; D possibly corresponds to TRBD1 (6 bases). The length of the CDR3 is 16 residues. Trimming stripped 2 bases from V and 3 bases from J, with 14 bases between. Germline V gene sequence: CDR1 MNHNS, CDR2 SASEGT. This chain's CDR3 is CASSEWGLEFGNTIYF. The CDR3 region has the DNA TGTGCCAGCAGTGAATGGGGGCTGGAGTTTGGAAACACCATATATTTT.

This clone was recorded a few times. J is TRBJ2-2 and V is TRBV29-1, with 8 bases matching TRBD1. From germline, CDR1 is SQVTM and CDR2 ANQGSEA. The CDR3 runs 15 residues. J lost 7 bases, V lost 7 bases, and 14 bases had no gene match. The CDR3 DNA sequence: TGCAGCGCAGCCCGCACCAGGGGGCAAGTCGGGGAGCTGTTTTTT. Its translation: CSAARTRGQVGELFF.

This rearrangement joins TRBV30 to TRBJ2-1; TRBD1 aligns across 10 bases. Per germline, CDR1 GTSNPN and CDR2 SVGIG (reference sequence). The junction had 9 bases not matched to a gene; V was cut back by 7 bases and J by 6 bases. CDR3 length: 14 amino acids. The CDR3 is CAFGRGTGANEQFF. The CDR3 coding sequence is TGTGCCTTTGGGCGTGGGACAGGGGCCAATGAGCAGTTCTTC.

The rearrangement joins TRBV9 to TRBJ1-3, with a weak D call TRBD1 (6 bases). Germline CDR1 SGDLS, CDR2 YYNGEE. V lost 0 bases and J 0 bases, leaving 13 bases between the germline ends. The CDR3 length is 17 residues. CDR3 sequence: CASSVAEDSLSGNTIYF. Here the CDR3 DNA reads TGTGCCAGCAGCGTAGCGGAGGACAGTCTCTCTGGAAACACCATATATTTT. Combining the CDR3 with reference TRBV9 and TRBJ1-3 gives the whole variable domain DSGVTQTPKHLITATGQRVTLRCSPRSGDLSVYWYQQSLDQGLQFLIQYYNGEERAKGNILERFSAQQFPDLHSELNLSSLELGDSALYFCASSVAEDSLSGNTIYFGEGSWLTVV.

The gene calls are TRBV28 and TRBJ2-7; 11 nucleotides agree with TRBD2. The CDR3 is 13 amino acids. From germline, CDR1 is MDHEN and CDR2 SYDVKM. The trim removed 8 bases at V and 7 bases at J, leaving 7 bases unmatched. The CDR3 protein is CASLLAGAREQYF. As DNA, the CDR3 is TGTGCCAGCTTACTAGCGGGAGCGCGGGAGCAGTACTTC.

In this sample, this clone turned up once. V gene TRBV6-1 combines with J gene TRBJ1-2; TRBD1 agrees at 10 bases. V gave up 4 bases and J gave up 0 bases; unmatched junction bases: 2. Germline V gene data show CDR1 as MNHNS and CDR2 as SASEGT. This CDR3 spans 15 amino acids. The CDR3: CASSVGQGANYGYTF. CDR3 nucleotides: TGTGCCAGCAGTGTAGGACAGGGGGCTAACTATGGCTACACCTTC.

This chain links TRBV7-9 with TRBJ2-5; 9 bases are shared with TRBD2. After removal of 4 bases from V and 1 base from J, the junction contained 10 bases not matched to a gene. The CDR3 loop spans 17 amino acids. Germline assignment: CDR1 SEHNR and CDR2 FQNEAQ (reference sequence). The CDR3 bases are TGTGCCAGCAGCTCAAGCTTAGCGGGGGAGATCCAAGAGACCCAGTACTTC. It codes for CASSSSLAGEIQETQYF. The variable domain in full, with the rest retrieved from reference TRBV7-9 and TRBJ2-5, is DTGVSQNPRHKITKRGQNVTFRCDPISEHNRLYWYRQTLGQGPEFLTYFQNEAQLEKSRLLSDRFSAERPKGSFSTLEIQRTEQGDSAMYLCASSSSLAGEIQETQYFGPGTRLLVL.

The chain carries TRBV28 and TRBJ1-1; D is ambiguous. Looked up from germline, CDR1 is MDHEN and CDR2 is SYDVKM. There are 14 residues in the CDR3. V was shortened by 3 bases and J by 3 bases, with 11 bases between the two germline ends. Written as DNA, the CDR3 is TGTGCCAGCAGTTTGTCGGTAGCGGACACTGAAGCTTTCTTT. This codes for CASSLSVADTEAFF.

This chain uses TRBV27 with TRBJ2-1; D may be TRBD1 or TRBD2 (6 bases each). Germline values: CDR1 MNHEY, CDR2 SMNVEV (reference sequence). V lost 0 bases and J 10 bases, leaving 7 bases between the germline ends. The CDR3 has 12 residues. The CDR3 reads CASSLSGGEQFF. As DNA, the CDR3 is TGTGCCAGCAGTTTATCGGGGGGCGAGCAGTTCTTC.

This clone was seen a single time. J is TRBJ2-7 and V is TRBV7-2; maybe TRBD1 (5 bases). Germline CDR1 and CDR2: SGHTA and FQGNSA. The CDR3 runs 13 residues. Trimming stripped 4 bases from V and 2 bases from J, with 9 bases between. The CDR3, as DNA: TGTGCCAGCAGCTCAGGGTATGCCTACGAGCAGTACTTC. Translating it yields CASSSGYAYEQYF.

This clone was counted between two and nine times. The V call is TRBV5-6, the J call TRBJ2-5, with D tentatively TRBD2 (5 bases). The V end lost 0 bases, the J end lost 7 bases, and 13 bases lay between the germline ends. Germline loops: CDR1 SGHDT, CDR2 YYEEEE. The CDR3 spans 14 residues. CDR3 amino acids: CASSLGTLSGTQYF. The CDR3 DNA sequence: TGTGCCAGCAGCTTGGGGACCCTAAGCGGGACCCAGTACTTC. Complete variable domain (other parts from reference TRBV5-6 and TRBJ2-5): DAGVTQSPTHLIKTRGQQVTLRCSPKSGHDTVSWYQQALGQGPQFIFQYYEEEERQRGNFPDRFSGHQFPNYSSELNVNALLLGDSALYLCASSLGTLSGTQYFGPGTRLLVL.